This T cell receptor beta chain emerged from a study of shared clonotypes between healthy human individuals. This CDR3 contains 11 residues. Germline V lookup: CDR1 MNHNS, CDR2 SASEGT. With 4 bases removed from V and 5 bases from J, the gap between germline ends came to 5 bases. Assay used: immunoSEQ multiplex PCR; TCRdb lists only in-frame clones, some missing. This table holds more than 2 million clones, 90% to 95% found once. About this clone itself: This sample includes further DNA sequences coding for the same CDR3.

None of the donors, who were healthy HIV-negative adults, had recently had acute infections or vaccinations. Researchers partitioned CD4+ cells into CD45RA+ naive and CD45RA-negative memory subsets. The gene calls are TRBV6-1 and TRBJ1-1; D not certain. The sequence came from a man aged 18 to 29 in good health. Sequencing was performed on naive CD4+ T cells sorted from blood. Subset: CD45RA+ positively selected. CDR3 bases: TGTGCCAGCAGTGGCGGGACTGAAGCTTTCTTT. This sequence encodes CASSGGTEAFF.